The rows below give T cell receptor beta chains drawn from one sample of a study of a mutant IDH1 vaccine in newly diagnosed glioma. The antigens of these receptors remain unknown. The protocol was immunoSEQ multiplex PCR, while the TCRdb copy is restricted to in-frame clones and leaves out a portion. Counted here are 30,000 or so clones, roughly 89% occurring once; the ten biggest clones make up around 2.4%. The sequencing here drew on PBMCs, taken from a glioma patient whose treatment included an IDH1 peptide vaccine. These receptors came from a man in his forties or fifties with glioma. The CDR3 runs from the conserved cysteine through the conserved F or W.

13,TRBV6-5,CASSPRGEFEQYF
15,TRBV27,CASSPGTSGLGEQFF
14,TRBV11-2,CASSPSPTGSRYTF
13,TRBV29-1,CSALTSGQETQYF
13,TRBV28,CASSLTDHQPQHF
11,TRBV20-1,CSAREDSEAFF
16,TRBV5-5,CASRATGGATYNEQFF
16,TRBV7-9,CASSLGRTGRDYGYTF
14,TRBV7-2,CASSYGTGSYEQYF
15,TRBV11-2,CASSTRTGLNTEAFF
18,TRBV11-3,CASSLVGTSGRATDTQYF
15,TRBV10-3,CAISARQGGGNEQFF
15,TRBV28,CASSLGGTGSGKLFF
15,TRBV7-2,CASSPVRQTNEKLFF
14,TRBV7-2,CASSTQGRRTEAFF
15,TRBV27,CASSLAGGLLNTQYF
15,TRBV11-2,CASSRAGREEETQYF
13,TRBV10-3,CAIRGLANTEAFF
14,TRBV5-1,CASSWDRGQETQYF
18,TRBV7-2,CASSLGGDPPGWEEKLFF
16,TRBV7-9,CASSLDGARRDYGYTF
15,TRBV29-1,CSVGVLGVNTDTQYF
13,TRBV10-3,CATQTGAGSPLHF
15,TRBV9,CASSPRGNKEDTQYF
15,TRBV7-8,CASSFVTSANYGYTF
13,TRBV6-5,CASKLQGWTEAFF
12,TRBV6-5,CATSGGTDTQYF
16,TRBV14,CASSQDHGTLNTEAFF
15,TRBV21-1,CASSPRAGYGDEQYF
14,TRBV6-4,CASSEDRVADTQYF
14,TRBV5-4,CASSPTPDGNTIYF
16,TRBV9,CASSVAPRGSYNEQFF
14,TRBV7-2,CASSPAAGVYEQYF
15,TRBV6-1,CASSGRVMNTGELFF
15,TRBV27,CAERKTGDSNQPQHF
10,TRBV29-1,CSVAGTDGTF
12,TRBV6-1,CASIDSFYEQYF
16,TRBV10-2,CASSERAGAFRNEQFF
14,TRBV7-9,CASSLLGMNTEAFF
14,TRBV6-1,CASSEELGPRTQYF
16,TRBV18,CASSPPGQSGANVLTF
13,TRBV25-1,CASSDPSVETQYF
16,TRBV6-5,CASSYTRDRENEKLFF
14,TRBV27,CASSPLASGETQYF
16,TRBV27,CASSPSQGESFNEQFF
18,TRBV28,CASSPTPGLALSYNEQFF
15,TRBV19,CASSISLAGGREAFF
16,TRBV10-2,CASSGDLSSYNSPLHF
14,TRBV28,CASRRHLGNQPQHF
12,TRBV10-3,CAISGWGTEAFF
14,TRBV6-6,CASQPKAPNEKLFF
14,TRBV5-4,CASSPDRVNTEAFF